The 26 T cell receptor beta chains presented below share a single source sample, sequenced in a study of blood T cell repertoires in COVID-19. Profiling relied on immunoSEQ multiplex PCR, and the TCRdb table lists in-frame clones only, not all of them. The sample lists about 370,000 clones; 85% to 90% were seen once. The sample comprised PBMCs or T cells enriched from blood (not recorded which). These receptors all come from a man between 18 and 29 years old who had recovered from COVID-19.

The CDR3 reads CASSLVRNEQFF. The CDR3 coding sequence is TGTGCCAGCAGCTTAGTCAGGAATGAGCAGTTCTTC. The chain uses TRBV11-2 and TRBJ2-1; D gene unclear. Trimming removed 1 base from V and 7 bases from J, with 5 bases in between. Germline V gene sequence: CDR1 SGHAT, CDR2 FQNNGV. The CDR3 extends over 12 amino acids.

The rearrangement links TRBV19 to TRBJ2-2; D is unresolved. Trimming removed 3 bases at V and 1 base at J, with 9 bases between. CDR1 LNHDA and CDR2 SQIVND come from the germline V gene (reference sequence). The CDR3 loop spans 15 amino acids. The CDR3 loop is CASSIKLKNTGELFF. As DNA, the CDR3 is TGTGCCAGTAGTATTAAGCTCAAGAACACCGGGGAGCTGTTTTTT.

V is TRBV18 and J is TRBJ1-2; 7 nucleotides agree with TRBD1. This CDR3 contains 15 residues. The V gene's germline CDR1 is KGHSH and CDR2 LQKENI. With 5 bases clipped from V and 0 bases from J, the junction kept 6 bases outside the gene matches. The CDR3 DNA is TGTGCCAGCTCATTGGGACAGTCTGCTAACTATGGCTACACCTTC. It specifies CASSLGQSANYGYTF.

This chain uses TRBV11-2 with TRBJ1-2; TRBD1 matches 8 bases. CDR1 is SGHAT, CDR2 FQNNGV, per germline. V gave up 1 base and J gave up 7 bases; unmatched junction bases: 17. This CDR3 region has 18 residues. The CDR3 DNA reads as TGTGCCAGCAGCTTAGTTCGGGGCAGGGGGCCGCGAGACAGTGGCTACACCTTC. Its protein is CASSLVRGRGPRDSGYTF.

The chain carries TRBV5-6 and TRBJ2-1; 8 bases line up with TRBD2. Germline CDR1 and CDR2: SGHDT and YYEEEE. CDR3 length: 14 residues. V lost 4 bases to trimming and J lost 9 bases; unmatched junction nucleotides: 9. CDR3 coding DNA: TGTGCCAGCAGCCCCGGGGGGGAGGTCGGTGAGCAGTTCTTC. Translating it yields CASSPGGEVGEQFF.

The chain carries TRBV6-1 and TRBJ2-3; TRBD2 might be the D (7 bases). There are 12 residues in the CDR3. Germline V lookup: CDR1 MNHNS, CDR2 SASEGT. Trimming took off 10 bases at V and 3 bases at J, with 11 bases between the two ends. The CDR3 loop is CATKGGTDTQYF. The CDR3 DNA reads TGTGCCACCAAGGGGGGGACAGATACGCAGTATTTT.

Comment on this clone: One end of the junction varies from germline; a read error may be responsible. The J gene is TRBJ2-5, the V gene TRBV7-3; possible D gene TRBD2, 6 bases. Looked up from germline, CDR1 is SGHTA and CDR2 is FQGTGA. The CDR3 runs 15 residues. CDR3 sequence: CASSLINKEGETQYF. For the CDR3, the DNA is TGTGCCAGCAGTTTAATCAATAAGGAGGGAGAGACCCAGTACTTC.

The chain couples TRBV5-5 to TRBJ1-2; the D is unclear. V was cut by 2 bases and J by 2 bases, with 7 bases left in between. This CDR3 contains 13 residues. Germline V CDR1 and CDR2: SGHKS, YYEKEE (reference sequence). The CDR3 coding sequence is TGTGCCAGCAGCTTAGTTCAGAACTATGGCTACACCTTC. Translated: CASSLVQNYGYTF.

This sequence joins TRBV7-6 and TRBJ2-6, with 9 bases lining up with TRBD1. The length of the CDR3 is 18 residues. The germline CDR1 and CDR2 sequences are SGHVS and FNYEAQ. V gave up 4 bases and J gave up 2 bases; unmatched junction bases: 9. The CDR3 sequence is CASSSRTGEYPGANVLTF. CDR3 in DNA: TGTGCCAGCAGCTCTCGGACAGGGGAGTATCCTGGGGCCAACGTCCTGACTTTC.

V is TRBV2 and J is TRBJ2-1, with 13 bases lining up with TRBD2. The ends lost 1 base at V and 9 bases at J; junction bases unmatched: 6. This CDR3 has 16 residues. In germline, CDR1 is SNHLY, CDR2 FYNNEI. The CDR3 reads CASSEVGLAGVVEQFF. The CDR3 DNA reads TGTGCCAGCAGTGAAGTAGGACTAGCGGGAGTTGTTGAGCAGTTCTTC.

The CDR3 region is CASSAGLTSSNTGELFF. Written as DNA, the CDR3 is TGTGCCAGCAGCGCCGGACTAACCAGCTCGAACACCGGGGAGCTGTTTTTT. V gene TRBV5-5 combines with J gene TRBJ2-2, with a weak D call TRBD2 (6 bases). The CDR3 spans 17 residues. CDR1 and CDR2 (germline): SGHKS, YYEKEE (reference sequence). Trimming cost V 4 bases and J 0 bases, with 16 bases left between them. The variable domain in full, with the rest retrieved from reference TRBV5-5 and TRBJ2-2, is DAGVTQSPTHLIKTRGQQVTLRCSPISGHKSVSWYQQVLGQGPQFIFQYYEKEERGRGNFPDRFSARQFPNYSSELNVNALLLGDSALYLCASSAGLTSSNTGELFFGEGSRLTVL.

The chain has TRBV11-3 and TRBJ2-1; 7 bases map to TRBD2. J gave up 3 bases and V 2 bases, and 7 bases lay outside the gene matches. Germline values: CDR1 SGHNT, CDR2 YENEEA. The CDR3 contains 16 residues. The CDR3 DNA is TGTGCCAGCAGCTTACTCCCGGGACTACGCTACAATGAGCAGTTCTTC. Its translation is CASSLLPGLRYNEQFF.

The chain employs TRBV4-1 and TRBJ1-3; no clear D gene. Germline lookup yields CDR1 MGHRA and CDR2 YSYEKL. The CDR3 is made up of 17 amino acids. Trimming removed 4 bases at V and 5 bases at J, with 21 bases between. The chain's CDR3 is CASSPDTVTLFRNTIYF. For the CDR3, the DNA is TGCGCCAGCAGCCCCGACACAGTCACACTTTTTCGAAACACCATATATTTT.

The genes are TRBV4-1 and TRBJ1-1; a possible D gene is TRBD1 (5 bases). Germline CDR1 is MGHRA and CDR2 is YSYEKL. V lost 0 bases and J lost 1, with 12 bases in between. The CDR3 spans 16 residues. CDR3 bases: TGCGCCAGCAGCCAAGAGAAGCGGGGACGGAACACTGAAGCTTTCTTT. The encoded protein is CASSQEKRGRNTEAFF.

The genes are TRBV7-9 and TRBJ1-6; D is possibly TRBD1 (5 bases). V lost 5 bases to trimming and J lost 6 bases, with 14 bases between them. Germline V lookup: CDR1 SEHNR, CDR2 FQNEAQ (reference sequence). The CDR3 is made up of 15 amino acids. CDR3 in DNA: TGTGCCAGCAGCCCCGGGAGGGGTAGTAATTCACCCCTCCACTTT. Residues: CASSPGRGSNSPLHF.

In this sample, this clone turned up once. The chain employs TRBV24-1 and TRBJ1-1; D is undetermined. The CDR3 covers 13 residues. Trimming removed 4 bases from V and 3 bases from J, with 8 bases in between. The germline CDR1 and CDR2 sequences are KGHDR and SFDVKD. The CDR3 reads CATSEGRDTEAFF. CDR3 bases: TGTGCCACCAGTGAGGGCAGAGACACTGAAGCTTTCTTT.

The chain recombines TRBV4-1 with TRBJ1-5; no definite D call. Germline V gene lookup returns CDR1 MGHRA and CDR2 YSYEKL. V dropped 0 bases and J dropped 0 bases, with 9 bases sitting between them. The CDR3 length is 16 residues. DNA of the CDR3: TGCGCCAGCAGCCAAGAGTATGGCATTAGCAATCAGCCCCAGCATTTT. This sequence encodes CASSQEYGISNQPQHF.

The rearrangement joins TRBV18 to TRBJ1-6; tentative D call: TRBD1 (6 bases). From germline, CDR1 is KGHSH and CDR2 LQKENI. The CDR3 sequence is 13 residues long. The ends were cut back, 8 bases at V and 5 bases at J, with 10 bases in the middle. The CDR3 spells CASTDSHNSPLHF. The CDR3 DNA is TGTGCCAGCACGGACAGCCATAATTCACCCCTCCACTTT.

The chain uses TRBV24-1 and TRBJ2-7; D possibly corresponds to TRBD1 (6 bases). V lost 0 bases to trimming and J lost 7 bases, with 15 bases between them. This CDR3 has 15 residues. Germline lookup yields CDR1 KGHDR and CDR2 SFDVKD. CDR3 in amino acids: CATSDLADETGEQYF. The CDR3 bases are TGTGCCACCAGTGATTTGGCCGACGAGACAGGTGAGCAGTACTTC.

The chain recombines TRBV27 with TRBJ1-1; D is uncertain. Trimming took 3 bases from V and 4 from J, leaving 9 bases between them. CDR1 is MNHEY and CDR2 is SMNVEV in the germline V gene (reference sequence). This CDR3 region has 13 residues. Here the CDR3 reads CASSFGRGTEAFF. CDR3 DNA: TGTGCCAGCAGTTTCGGGAGAGGCACTGAAGCTTTCTTT.

The chain joins TRBV19 to TRBJ1-1, with 8 bases lining up with TRBD1. V lost 7 bases to trimming and J lost 4 bases; unmatched junction nucleotides: 8. Per the germline V gene, CDR1 is LNHDA and CDR2 is SQIVND (reference sequence). The CDR3 has 14 residues. CDR3 residues: CASTLGQGGTEAFF. The CDR3 DNA reads as TGTGCCAGTACCCTCGGACAGGGAGGCACTGAAGCTTTCTTT.

The chain recombines TRBV5-4 with TRBJ1-1, with D hard to call. CDR1 and CDR2 from the germline V gene are SGHNT and YYREEE (reference sequence). V lost 2 bases, J lost 2 bases, and 13 bases lay in between. The CDR3 extends over 15 amino acids. Written as DNA, the CDR3 is TGTGCCAGCAGCTTATCCCCACAGATAAACACTGAAGCTTTCTTT. It encodes CASSLSPQINTEAFF.

The V and J genes are TRBV11-2 and TRBJ2-7, with TRBD1 matching 7 bases. There are 18 residues in the CDR3. The ends lost 3 bases at V and 1 base at J; junction bases unmatched: 15. CDR1 SGHAT and CDR2 FQNNGV come from the germline V gene. The CDR3 sequence: CASSFDSIPGQWSYEQYF. DNA of the CDR3: TGTGCCAGCAGCTTTGATAGTATACCGGGACAGTGGTCCTACGAGCAGTACTTC.

This clone was seen a few times. Other DNA sequences of this sample code for an identical CDR3. The J gene is TRBJ1-1, the V gene TRBV2, with no clear D. The V gene's germline CDR1 is SNHLY and CDR2 FYNNEI. The CDR3 extends over 13 amino acids. The V end was cut by 1 base, the J end by 0 bases, with 3 bases between. The CDR3 reads CASSEELNTEAFF. The CDR3 coding sequence is TGTGCCAGCAGTGAAGAGCTGAACACTGAAGCTTTCTTT.

The V and J genes are TRBV4-1 and TRBJ2-7; TRBD2 matches at 8 bases. The germline V gene encodes CDR1 MGHRA and CDR2 YSYEKL. J lost 0 bases, V lost 5 bases, and 6 bases had no gene match. The length of the CDR3 is 15 residues. CDR3 residues: CASSYRGGTSYEQYF. The DNA for the CDR3 is TGCGCCAGCAGCTACCGCGGGGGGACCTCCTACGAGCAGTACTTC.

The chain carries TRBV20-1 and TRBJ1-2, with TRBD1 matching over 7 bases. This CDR3 region has 11 residues. V lost 4 bases and J lost 7; bases outside the gene matches: 3. Germline V lookup: CDR1 DFQATT, CDR2 SNEGSKA (reference sequence). This chain's CDR3 is CSAITGAGYTF. For the CDR3, the DNA is TGCAGTGCTATCACAGGGGCTGGCTACACCTTC.